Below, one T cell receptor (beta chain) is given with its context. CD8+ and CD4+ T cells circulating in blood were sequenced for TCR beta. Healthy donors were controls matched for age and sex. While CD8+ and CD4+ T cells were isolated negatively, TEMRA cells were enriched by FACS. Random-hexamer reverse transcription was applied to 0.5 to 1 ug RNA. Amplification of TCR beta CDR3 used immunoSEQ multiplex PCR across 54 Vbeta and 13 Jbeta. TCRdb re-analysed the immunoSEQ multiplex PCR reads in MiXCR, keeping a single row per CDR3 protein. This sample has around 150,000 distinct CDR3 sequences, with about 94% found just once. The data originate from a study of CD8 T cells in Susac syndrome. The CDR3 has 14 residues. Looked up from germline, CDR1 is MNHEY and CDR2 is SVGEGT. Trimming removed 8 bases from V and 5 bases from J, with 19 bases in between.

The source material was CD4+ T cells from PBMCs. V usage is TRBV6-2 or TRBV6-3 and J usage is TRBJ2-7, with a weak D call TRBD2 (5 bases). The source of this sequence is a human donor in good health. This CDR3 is CASLPPGITHEQYF. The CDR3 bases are TGTGCCAGCCTTCCCCCGGGGATCACTCACGAGCAGTACTTC.